Reported below is one TCR beta chain. Germline V gene lookup returns CDR1 SQVTM and CDR2 ANQGSEA. Trimming took 4 bases from V and 9 from J; bases not matched to a gene: 4. The CDR3 runs 14 residues. The data are from a study of CD8+ T cells in alopecia areata. TCR sequencing used cDNA made by reverse transcription of extracted RNA. Using immunoSEQ multiplex PCR, the repertoire was profiled, and TCRdb retains in-frame clones only, with some absent. The sample includes 150,000 or so clones, roughly 50% of them seen just once. The receptor comes from a human donor with alopecia areata. Specimen: CD4+ T cells sorted from blood. V is TRBV29-1 and J is TRBJ2-1, with 15 bases aligning to TRBD2. CDR3 region: CSVGGGLAGGEQFF. CDR3 coding DNA: TGCAGCGTTGGGGGGGGACTAGCGGGAGGTGAGCAGTTCTTC.